What follows describes a single T cell receptor beta chain. The antigen is not known. CDR3 length equals 13 residues. V was trimmed by 5 bases and J by 7 bases, leaving 12 bases between them. Per the germline V gene, CDR1 is SGHDN and CDR2 is FVKESK. This sample stems from a study of cytomegalovirus exposure and HLA in healthy donors. Study-level findings and limits: What TCR beta sequences reportedly achieved was accurate prediction of HLA-A and HLA-B alleles in most subjects. The study designated roughly 160 TCR beta chains cytomegalovirus-associated. A later analysis linked a missense variant in DCLRE1C to the trimming of TCR beta V and J genes.

The PCR contained 60 Vbeta and 13 Jbeta primers. TCRdb's copy holds only in-frame clones and misses some; the assay was immunoSEQ multiplex PCR. The sample has 200,000 to 250,000 clones; roughly 75% are singletons. This receptor was taken from a woman aged 25 to 39 in good health and CMV-seronegative. The sample was PBMCs. The chain joins TRBV14 to TRBJ2-1; TRBD1 is a possible D gene (6 bases). CDR3 nucleotide sequence: TGTGCCAGCAGCAACAGGGTAGTAAATGAGCAGTTCTTC. Amino acids: CASSNRVVNEQFF.